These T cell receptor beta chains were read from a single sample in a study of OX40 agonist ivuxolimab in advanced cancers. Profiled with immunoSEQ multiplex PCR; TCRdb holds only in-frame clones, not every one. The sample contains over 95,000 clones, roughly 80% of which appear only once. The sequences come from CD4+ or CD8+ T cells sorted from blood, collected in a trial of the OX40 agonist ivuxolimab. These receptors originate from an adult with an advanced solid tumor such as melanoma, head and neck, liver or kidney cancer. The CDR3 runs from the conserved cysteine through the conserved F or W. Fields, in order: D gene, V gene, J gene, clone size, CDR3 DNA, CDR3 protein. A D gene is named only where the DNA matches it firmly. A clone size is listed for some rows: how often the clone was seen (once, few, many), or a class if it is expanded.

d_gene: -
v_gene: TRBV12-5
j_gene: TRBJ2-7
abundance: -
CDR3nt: TGTGCTAGTGGTTTGGGACAGGGAGGCAACGAGCAGTACTTC
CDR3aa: CASGLGQGGNEQYF

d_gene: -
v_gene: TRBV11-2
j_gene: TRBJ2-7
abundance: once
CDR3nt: TGTGCCAGCAGCTTTTCTTTAGAGGGCGGAAACTACGAGCAGTACTTC
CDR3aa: CASSFSLEGGNYEQYF

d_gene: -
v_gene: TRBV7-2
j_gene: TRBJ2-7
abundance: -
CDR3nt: TGTGCCAGCAGCGTGACTCTGACTGGCGAGCAGTACTTC
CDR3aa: CASSVTLTGEQYF

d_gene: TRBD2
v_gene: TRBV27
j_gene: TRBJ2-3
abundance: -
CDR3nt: TGTGCCAGCAGTTTATTCAGCGGGGGCCACACAGATACGCAGTATTTT
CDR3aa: CASSLFSGGHTDTQYF

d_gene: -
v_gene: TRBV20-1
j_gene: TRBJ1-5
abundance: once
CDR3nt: TGCAGTGCTAGGGAACAGTCAGCCCAGCATTTT
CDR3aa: CSAREQSAQHF

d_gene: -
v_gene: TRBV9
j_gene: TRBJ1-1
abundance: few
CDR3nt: TGTGCCAGCAGCGTAGCAGGGGACACTGAAGCTTTCTTT
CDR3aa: CASSVAGDTEAFF

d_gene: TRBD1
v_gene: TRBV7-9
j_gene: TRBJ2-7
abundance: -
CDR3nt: TGTGCCAGCAGTTACCCGGGACAGGGGGATGTCGAGCAGTACTTC
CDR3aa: CASSYPGQGDVEQYF

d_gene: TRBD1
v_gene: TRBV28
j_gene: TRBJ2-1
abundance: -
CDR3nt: TGTGCCAGCAGTTCGGGACAGGGATTGCATGAGCAGTTCTTC
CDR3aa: CASSSGQGLHEQFF

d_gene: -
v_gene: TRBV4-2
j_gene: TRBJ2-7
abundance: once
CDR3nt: TGTGCCAGCAGCCAAGATAACGAGTACGCCTACGAGCAGTACTTC
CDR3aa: CASSQDNEYAYEQYF

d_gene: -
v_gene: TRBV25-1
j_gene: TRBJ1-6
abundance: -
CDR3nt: TGTGCCAGCAGTGAATACCGGGGTATTAATTCACCCCTCCACTTT
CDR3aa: CASSEYRGINSPLHF

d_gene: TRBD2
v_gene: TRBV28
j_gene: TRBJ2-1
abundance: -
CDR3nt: TGTGCCAGCAAGGTGGTAGCGGGAGGGTGGTCCTACAATGAGCAGTTCTTC
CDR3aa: CASKVVAGGWSYNEQFF

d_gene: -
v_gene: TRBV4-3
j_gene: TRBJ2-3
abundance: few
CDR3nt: TGCGCCAGCAGCCAAGGGGTCGGCACAGATACGCAGTATTTT
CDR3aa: CASSQGVGTDTQYF

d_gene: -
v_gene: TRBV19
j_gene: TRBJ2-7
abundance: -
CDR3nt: TGTGCCAGTCGAACCCGGGACGGATCCTACGAGCAGTACTTC
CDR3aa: CASRTRDGSYEQYF

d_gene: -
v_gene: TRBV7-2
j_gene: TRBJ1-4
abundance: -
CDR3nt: TGTGCCAGCAGCTTAGCGCCCCTGACAGGACGTAATGAAAAACTGTTTTTT
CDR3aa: CASSLAPLTGRNEKLFF

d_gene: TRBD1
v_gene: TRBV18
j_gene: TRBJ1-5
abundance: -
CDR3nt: TGTGCCAGCTCACCGGGACAGGGGAATCAGCCCCAGCATTTT
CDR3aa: CASSPGQGNQPQHF

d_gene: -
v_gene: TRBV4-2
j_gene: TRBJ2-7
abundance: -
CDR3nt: TGTGCCAGCAGCCAAGATCGGTACGAGCAGTACTTC
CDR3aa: CASSQDRYEQYF

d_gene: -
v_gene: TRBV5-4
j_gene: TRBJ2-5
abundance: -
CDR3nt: TGTGCCAGCAGCTTGGAGGCAGAAAACCAAGAGACCCAGTACTTC
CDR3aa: CASSLEAENQETQYF

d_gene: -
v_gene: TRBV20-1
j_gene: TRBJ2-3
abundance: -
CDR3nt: TGCAGTGCTAGGACCCTAAATACGCAGTATTTT
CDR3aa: CSARTLNTQYF

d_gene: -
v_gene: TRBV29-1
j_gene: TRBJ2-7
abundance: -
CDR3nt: TGCAGCGTGGGGGCAGGTTCCTACGAGCAGTACTTC
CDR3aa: CSVGAGSYEQYF

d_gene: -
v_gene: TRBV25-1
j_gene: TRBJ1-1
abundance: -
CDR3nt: TGTGCCAGCAGGGGTATCGCTGAAGCTTTCTTT
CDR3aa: CASRGIAEAFF

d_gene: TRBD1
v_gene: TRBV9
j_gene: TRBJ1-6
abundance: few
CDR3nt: TGTGCCAGCAGCGTAGGCACAGGGGGGAATTCACCCCTCCACTTT
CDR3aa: CASSVGTGGNSPLHF

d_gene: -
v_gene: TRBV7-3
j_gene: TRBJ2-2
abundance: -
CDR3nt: TGTGCCAGCAGCCCTGCCGGGACGACCGGGGAGCTGTTTTTT
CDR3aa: CASSPAGTTGELFF

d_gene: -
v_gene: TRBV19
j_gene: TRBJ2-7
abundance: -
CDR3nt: TGTGCCAGTAGTAACAGGGAGGGCTACGAGCAGTACTTC
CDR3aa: CASSNREGYEQYF

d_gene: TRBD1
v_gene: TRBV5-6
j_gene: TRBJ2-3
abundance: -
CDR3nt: TGTGCCAGCAGCTTGAGGACAGGGGGGACGGCAACGCAGTATTTT
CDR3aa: CASSLRTGGTATQYF

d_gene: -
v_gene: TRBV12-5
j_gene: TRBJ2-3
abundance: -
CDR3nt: TGTGCTAGTGGTTTTGGCCTACGGTACACAGATACGCAGTATTTT
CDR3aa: CASGFGLRYTDTQYF

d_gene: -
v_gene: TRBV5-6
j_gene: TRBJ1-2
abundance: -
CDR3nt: TGTGCCAGCAGCCAAGAAGGATGGTATGGCTACACCTTC
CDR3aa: CASSQEGWYGYTF

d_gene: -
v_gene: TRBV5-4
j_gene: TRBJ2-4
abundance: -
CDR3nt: TGTGCCAGCAGCTTCCAGGGGGGAGCCAAAAACATTCAGTACTTC
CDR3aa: CASSFQGGAKNIQYF

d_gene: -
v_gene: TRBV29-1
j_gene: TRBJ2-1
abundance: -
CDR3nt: TGCAGCGTTGAAGGTCTTGGGAATGAGCAGTTCTTC
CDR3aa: CSVEGLGNEQFF

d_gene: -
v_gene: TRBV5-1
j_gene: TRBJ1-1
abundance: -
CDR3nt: TGCGCCAGCAGTTCAGGGATTTTGAACACTGAAGCTTTCTTT
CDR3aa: CASSSGILNTEAFF

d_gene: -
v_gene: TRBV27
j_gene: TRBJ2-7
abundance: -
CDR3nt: TGTGCCAGCAGTTTATGGCCTTCAGGGGTCGGCTCCTACGAGCAGTACTTC
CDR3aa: CASSLWPSGVGSYEQYF

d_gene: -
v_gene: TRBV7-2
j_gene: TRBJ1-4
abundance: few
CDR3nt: TGTGCCAGCAGCTTAGTGAGTCAGGGGCAGGGAAAACTGTTTTTT
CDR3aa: CASSLVSQGQGKLFF

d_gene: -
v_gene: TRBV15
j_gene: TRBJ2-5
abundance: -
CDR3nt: TGTGCCACCAGTAGAGGGGACCAAGAGACCCAGTACTTC
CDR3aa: CATSRGDQETQYF

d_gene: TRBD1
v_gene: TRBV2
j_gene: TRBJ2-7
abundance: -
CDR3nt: TGTGCCAGCAGTGTGGACAGGGGCTACGAGCAGTACTTC
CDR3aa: CASSVDRGYEQYF

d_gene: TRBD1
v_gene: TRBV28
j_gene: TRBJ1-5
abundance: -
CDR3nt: TGTGCCAGCATCCCACAGGGGCGGGGTCTCAATCAGCCCCAGCATTTT
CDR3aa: CASIPQGRGLNQPQHF

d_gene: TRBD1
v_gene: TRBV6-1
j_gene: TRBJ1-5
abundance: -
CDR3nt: TGTGCCAGCAGGTCCGGGACAGGGGCCAATCAGCCCCAGCATTTT
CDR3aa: CASRSGTGANQPQHF

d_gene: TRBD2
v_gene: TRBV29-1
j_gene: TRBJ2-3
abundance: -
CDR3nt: TGCAGCGTTGAGGTGTGGGGGACTAGCGGTACCTCCACAGATACGCAGTATTTT
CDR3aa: CSVEVWGTSGTSTDTQYF

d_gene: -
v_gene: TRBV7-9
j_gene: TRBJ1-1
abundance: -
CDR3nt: TGTGCCAGCAGCTTAGCAGGGGTCGGGGAGGGCACTGAAGCTTTCTTT
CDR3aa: CASSLAGVGEGTEAFF

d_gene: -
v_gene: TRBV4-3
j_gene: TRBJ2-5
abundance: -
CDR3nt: TGCGCCAGCAGCTCATCAGGGAAAGAGACCCAGTACTTC
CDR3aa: CASSSSGKETQYF

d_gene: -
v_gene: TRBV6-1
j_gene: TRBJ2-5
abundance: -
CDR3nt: TGTGCCAGCAGTCCCTATGGGACCCAGTACTTC
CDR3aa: CASSPYGTQYF

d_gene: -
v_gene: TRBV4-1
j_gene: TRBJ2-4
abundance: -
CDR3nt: TGCGCCAGCAGCCAAGAATTGGGGGTAGCCAAAAACATTCAGTACTTC
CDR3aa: CASSQELGVAKNIQYF

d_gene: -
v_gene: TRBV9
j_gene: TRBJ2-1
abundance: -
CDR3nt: TGTGCCAGCAGCGGAAACAATGAGCAGTTCTTC
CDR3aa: CASSGNNEQFF

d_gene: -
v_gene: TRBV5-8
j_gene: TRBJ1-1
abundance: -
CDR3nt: TGTGCCAGCAGCTCCTTTCGGGGCTTGAACACTGAAGCTTTCTTT
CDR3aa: CASSSFRGLNTEAFF

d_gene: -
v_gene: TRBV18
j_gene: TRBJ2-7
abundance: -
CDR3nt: TGTGCCAGCTCACTTAATGCGGGGGCGGGGGAGCAGTACTTC
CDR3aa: CASSLNAGAGEQYF

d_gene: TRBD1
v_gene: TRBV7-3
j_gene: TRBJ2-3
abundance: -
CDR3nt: TGTGCCAGCAGCGCCCGGACAGGGAGCACAGATACGCAGTATTTT
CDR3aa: CASSARTGSTDTQYF

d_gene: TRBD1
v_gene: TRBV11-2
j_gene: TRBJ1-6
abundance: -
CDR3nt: TGTGCCAGCACCCCCTTCAAAGGGACAGGGGTAAATAATTCACCCCTCCACTTT
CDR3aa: CASTPFKGTGVNNSPLHF

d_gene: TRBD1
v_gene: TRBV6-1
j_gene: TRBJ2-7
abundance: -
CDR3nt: TGTGCCAGCAGTGTTGGGACAGCCGCCTACGAGCAGTACTTC
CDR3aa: CASSVGTAAYEQYF

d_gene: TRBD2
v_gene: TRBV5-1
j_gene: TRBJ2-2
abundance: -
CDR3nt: TGCGCCAGCAGCATCGGACTAGCTCTCACCGGGGAGCTGTTTTTT
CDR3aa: CASSIGLALTGELFF

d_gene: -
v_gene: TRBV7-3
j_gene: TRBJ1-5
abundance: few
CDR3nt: TGTGCCAGCGGGGATGGCCCCGGTCAGCCCCAGCATTTT
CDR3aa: CASGDGPGQPQHF

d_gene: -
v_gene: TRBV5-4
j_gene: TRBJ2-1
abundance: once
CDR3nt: TGTGCCAGCAGCTTGCAAAATGGAGCTTACGCCTACAATGAGCAGTTCTTC
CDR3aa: CASSLQNGAYAYNEQFF

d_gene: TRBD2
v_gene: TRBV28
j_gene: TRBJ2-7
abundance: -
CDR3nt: TGTGCCAGCACCCAACTAGCGGGAGGCTCCGAGCAGTACTTC
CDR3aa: CASTQLAGGSEQYF

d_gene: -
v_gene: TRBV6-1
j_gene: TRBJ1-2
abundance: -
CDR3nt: TGTGCCAGCAGCCGGACACAAAACTATGGCTACACCTTC
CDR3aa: CASSRTQNYGYTF

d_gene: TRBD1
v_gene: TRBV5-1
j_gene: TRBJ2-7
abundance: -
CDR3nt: TGCGCCAGCAGCCCGGACAGGGTAGCCTACGAGCAGTACTTC
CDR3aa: CASSPDRVAYEQYF

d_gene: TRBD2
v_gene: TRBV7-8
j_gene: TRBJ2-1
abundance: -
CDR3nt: TGTGCCAGCAGCTCGAGCAGGGAGGGCGAGCAGTTCTTC
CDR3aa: CASSSSREGEQFF

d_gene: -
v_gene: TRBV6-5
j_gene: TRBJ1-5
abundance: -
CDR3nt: TGTGCCAGCAGCCTCCTTTATAACCAGCCCCAGCATTTT
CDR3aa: CASSLLYNQPQHF

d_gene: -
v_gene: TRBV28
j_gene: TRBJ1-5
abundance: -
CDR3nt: TGTGCCAGCAGTCGTCAGAAGGGGAGCAATCAGCCCCAGCATTTT
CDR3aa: CASSRQKGSNQPQHF

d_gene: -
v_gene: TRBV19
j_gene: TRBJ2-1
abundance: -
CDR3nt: TGTGCCAGTAGTATAAGCGATCGGGACAAGCACAATGAGCAGTTCTTC
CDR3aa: CASSISDRDKHNEQFF

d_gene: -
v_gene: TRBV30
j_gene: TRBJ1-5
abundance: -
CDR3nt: TGTGCCTGGCGGGGGGGGGCGGGACAGCCCCAGCATTTT
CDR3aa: CAWRGGAGQPQHF

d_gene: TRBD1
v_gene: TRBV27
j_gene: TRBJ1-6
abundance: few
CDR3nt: TGTGCCAGCAGTCCTCTGACAGGGGGTTCACCCCTCCACTTT
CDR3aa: CASSPLTGGSPLHF

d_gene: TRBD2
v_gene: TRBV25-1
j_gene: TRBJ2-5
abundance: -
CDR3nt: TGTGCCAGCAGTGTCGGACTAGCGGGGGCGAACCCCCAAGAGACCCAGTACTTC
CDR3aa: CASSVGLAGANPQETQYF